The clone carrying this T cell receptor beta chain has more than one count but fewer than ten. Antigen: not known. This entry comes from a study of CD8 T cell repertoires and HIV-1 epitope variants. The method was immunoSEQ multiplex PCR; TCRdb's version includes in-frame clones alone and lacks a portion of them. The table has several thousand clones, approximately 67% seen once. This CDR3 comprises 16 residues. V lost 5 bases and J lost 2, with 16 bases in between. Germline V lookup: CDR1 SGHAT, CDR2 FQNNGV. The rearrangement links TRBV11-2 to TRBJ2-1; D perhaps matches TRBD2 (7 bases). The sample was cultured CD8+ T cells derived from PBMCs. The clonotype comes from a male donor with HIV. The CDR3 protein is CASSPRGGGPYNEQFF. Written as DNA, the CDR3 is TGTGCCAGCAGCCCCAGGGGAGGGGGTCCCTACAATGAGCAGTTCTTC. Together with reference TRBV11-2 and TRBJ2-1, the CDR3 gives the full variable domain: EAGVAQSPRYKIIEKRQSVAFWCNPISGHATLYWYQQILGQGPKLLIQFQNNGVVDDSQLPKDRFSAERLKGVDSTLKIQPAKLEDSAVYLCASSPRGGGPYNEQFFGPGTRLTVL.